This T cell receptor beta chain was retrieved from a study of blood T cell repertoires in COVID-19. TCRdb's table, derived via immunoSEQ multiplex PCR, lists solely in-frame clones and lacks some. The sample yields 15,000 to 20,000 clones, nearly 90% seen once. J lost 3 bases, V lost 5 bases, and 5 bases had no gene match. The CDR3 runs to 13 residues. Germline assignment: CDR1 SGHNT and CDR2 YYREEE (reference sequence). The chain links TRBV5-4 to TRBJ2-7; 7 nucleotides match TRBD1. Material for sequencing was peripheral blood. The clonotype originates from a human donor in a cohort sampled during active COVID-19. This chain's CDR3 is CASSSRDSYEQYF. The CDR3 DNA reads TGTGCCAGCAGTAGCCGGGACAGCTACGAGCAGTACTTC.